This T cell receptor (beta chain) was identified during a study of Graves' ophthalmopathy and Graves' hyperthyroidism. Notes on the study in general: Distinction of ophthalmopathy from stable hyperthyroidism by a 13-signature model reached approximately 90% sensitivity and 81.08% specificity.

Diagnoses were established from clinical symptoms, serum thyroxine, TRAb, thyroid ultrasound and orbital computed tomography. 10 ml of fresh blood yielded the PBMCs by density gradient. Trimming stripped 3 bases from V and 3 bases from J, with 15 bases between. The CDR3 length is 15 residues. The germline CDR1 and CDR2 sequences are LNHDA and SQIVND (reference sequence). RNA transcripts provided the template for amplifying TCR beta CDR3 regions. The first round was an RT-PCR with HTBI primers, and the second round was a multiplex PCR. TCRdb independently ran MiXCR on the multiplex PCR reads; one entry per CDR3 protein. The sample lists 500,000 to 800,000 distinct CDR3 sequences, about 41% occurring once. The sample holds many counts of this clonotype. Its antigen is unidentified.

The origin of this receptor is an adult man with Graves' ophthalmopathy. The sample consisted of peripheral blood. The chain uses TRBV19 and TRBJ2-7; weak D call: TRBD1 (7 bases). The CDR3 sequence: CASSIRAGGNYEQYF. The CDR3 nucleotides are TGTGCCAGTAGTATTCGGGCAGGGGGGAACTACGAGCAGTACTTC. Together with reference TRBV19 and TRBJ2-7, the CDR3 gives the full variable domain: DGGITQSPKYLFRKEGQNVTLSCEQNLNHDAMYWYRQDPGQGLRLIYYSQIVNDFQKGDIAEGYSVSREKKESFPLTVTSAQKNPTAFYLCASSIRAGGNYEQYFGPGTRLTVT.